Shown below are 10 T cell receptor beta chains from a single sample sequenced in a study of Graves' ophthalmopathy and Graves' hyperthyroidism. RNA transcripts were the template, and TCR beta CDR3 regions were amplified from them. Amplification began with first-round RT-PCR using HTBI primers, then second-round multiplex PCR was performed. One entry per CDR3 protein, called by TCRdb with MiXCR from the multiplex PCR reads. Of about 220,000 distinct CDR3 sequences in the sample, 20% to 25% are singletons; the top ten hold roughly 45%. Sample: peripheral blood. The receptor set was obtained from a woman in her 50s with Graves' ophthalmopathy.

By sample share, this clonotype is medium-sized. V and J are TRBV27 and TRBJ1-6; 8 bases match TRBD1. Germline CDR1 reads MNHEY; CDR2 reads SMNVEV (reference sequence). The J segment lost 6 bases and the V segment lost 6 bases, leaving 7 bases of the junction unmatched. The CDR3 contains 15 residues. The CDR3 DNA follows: TGTGCCAGCAGATGGACAGGGCGCATTAATTCACCCCTCCACTTT. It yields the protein CASRWTGRINSPLHF.

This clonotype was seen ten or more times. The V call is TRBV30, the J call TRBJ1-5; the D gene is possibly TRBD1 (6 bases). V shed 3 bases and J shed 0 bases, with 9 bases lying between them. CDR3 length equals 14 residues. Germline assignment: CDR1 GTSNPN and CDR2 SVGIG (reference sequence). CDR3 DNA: TGTGCCTGGAGAGAACAGGGTAGCAATCAGCCCCAGCATTTT. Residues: CAWREQGSNQPQHF.

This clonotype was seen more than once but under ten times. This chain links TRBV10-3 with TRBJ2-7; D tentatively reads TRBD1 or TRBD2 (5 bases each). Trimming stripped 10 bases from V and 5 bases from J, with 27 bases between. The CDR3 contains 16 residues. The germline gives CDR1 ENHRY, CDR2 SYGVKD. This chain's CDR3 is CATGDGVRGGVDEQYF. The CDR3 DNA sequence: TGTGCCACCGGCGACGGGGTAAGGGGTGGCGTAGACGAGCAGTACTTC.

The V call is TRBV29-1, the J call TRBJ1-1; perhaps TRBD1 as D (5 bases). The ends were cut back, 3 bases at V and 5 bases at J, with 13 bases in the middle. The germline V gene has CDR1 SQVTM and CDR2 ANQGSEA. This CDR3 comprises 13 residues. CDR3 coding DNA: TGCAGCGTTGAGGGGGGGGGAAGGACTGAAGCTTTCTTT. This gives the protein CSVEGGGRTEAFF.

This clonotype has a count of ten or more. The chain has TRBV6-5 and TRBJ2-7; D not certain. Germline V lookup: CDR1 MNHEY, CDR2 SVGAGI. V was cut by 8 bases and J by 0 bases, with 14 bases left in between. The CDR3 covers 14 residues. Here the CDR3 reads CASSVGASSYEQYF. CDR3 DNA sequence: TGTGCCAGCTCGGTTGGCGCAAGCTCCTACGAGCAGTACTTC.

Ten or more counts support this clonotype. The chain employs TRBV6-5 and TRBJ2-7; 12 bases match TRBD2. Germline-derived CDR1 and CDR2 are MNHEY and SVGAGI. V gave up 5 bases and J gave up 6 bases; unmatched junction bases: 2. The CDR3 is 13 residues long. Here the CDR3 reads CASSRTSGAEQYF. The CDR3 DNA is TGTGCCAGCAGTCGGACTAGCGGGGCCGAGCAGTACTTC.

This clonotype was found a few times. CDR3 amino acids: CASSPLGTVMPPYEQYF. Written as DNA, the CDR3 is TGTGCCAGCAGCCCACTCGGGACAGTCATGCCCCCCTACGAGCAGTACTTC. The V gene is TRBV12-3 or TRBV12-4, the J gene TRBJ2-7; 7 bases line up with TRBD1. The V gene end was trimmed by 6 bases and the J gene end by 2 bases; junction bases not matched to a gene: 16. The CDR3 has 17 amino acids.

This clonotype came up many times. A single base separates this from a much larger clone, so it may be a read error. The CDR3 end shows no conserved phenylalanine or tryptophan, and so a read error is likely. The CDR3 loop is CASGRQYGGNTEAFL. In DNA form, the CDR3 reads TGTGCCAGCGGACGACAGTACGGGGGGAACACTGAAGCTTTCCTT. V and J are TRBV12-3 or TRBV12-4 and TRBJ1-1; TRBD1 is a possible D gene (5 bases). The V and J ends lost 8 bases and 1 base respectively, with 17 bases between them. This CDR3 has 15 amino acids.

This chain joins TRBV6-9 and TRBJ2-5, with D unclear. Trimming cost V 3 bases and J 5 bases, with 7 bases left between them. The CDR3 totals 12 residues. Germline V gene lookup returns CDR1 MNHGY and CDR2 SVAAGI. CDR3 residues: CASSYVLETQYF. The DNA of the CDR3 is TGTGCCAGCAGTTACGTGTTGGAGACCCAGTACTTC.

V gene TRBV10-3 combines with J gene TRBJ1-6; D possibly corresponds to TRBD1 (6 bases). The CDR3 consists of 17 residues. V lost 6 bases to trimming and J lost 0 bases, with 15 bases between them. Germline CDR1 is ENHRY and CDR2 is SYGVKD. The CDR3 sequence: CAISRTDRSSYNSPLHF. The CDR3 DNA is TGTGCCATCAGCAGAACCGACAGGAGCTCCTATAATTCACCCCTCCACTTT.